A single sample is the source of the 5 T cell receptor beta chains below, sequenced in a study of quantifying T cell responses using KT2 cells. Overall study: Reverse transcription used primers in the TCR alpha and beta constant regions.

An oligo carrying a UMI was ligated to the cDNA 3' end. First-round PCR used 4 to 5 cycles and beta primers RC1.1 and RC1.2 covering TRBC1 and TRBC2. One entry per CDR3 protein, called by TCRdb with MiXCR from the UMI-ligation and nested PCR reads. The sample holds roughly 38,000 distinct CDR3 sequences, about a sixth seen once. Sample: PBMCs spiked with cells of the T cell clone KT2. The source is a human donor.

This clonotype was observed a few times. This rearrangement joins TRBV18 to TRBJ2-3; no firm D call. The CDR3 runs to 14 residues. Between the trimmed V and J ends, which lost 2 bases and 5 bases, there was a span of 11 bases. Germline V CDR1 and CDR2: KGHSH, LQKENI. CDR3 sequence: CASSPKSDKDTQYF. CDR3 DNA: TGTGCCAGCTCACCAAAGTCTGATAAAGATACGCAGTATTTT. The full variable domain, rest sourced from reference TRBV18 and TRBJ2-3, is NAGVMQNPRHLVRRRGQEARLRCSPMKGHSHVYWYRQLPEEGLKFMVYLQKENIIDESGMPKERFSAEFPKEGPSILRIQQVVRGDSAAYFCASSPKSDKDTQYFGPGTRLTVL.

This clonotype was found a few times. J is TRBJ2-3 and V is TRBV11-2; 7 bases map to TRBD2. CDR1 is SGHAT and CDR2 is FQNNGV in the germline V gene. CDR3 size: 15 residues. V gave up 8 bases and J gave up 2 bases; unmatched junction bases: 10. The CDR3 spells CASLTLRGSTDTQYF. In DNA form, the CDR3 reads TGTGCCAGCCTGACGTTGCGGGGGTCCACAGATACGCAGTATTTT.

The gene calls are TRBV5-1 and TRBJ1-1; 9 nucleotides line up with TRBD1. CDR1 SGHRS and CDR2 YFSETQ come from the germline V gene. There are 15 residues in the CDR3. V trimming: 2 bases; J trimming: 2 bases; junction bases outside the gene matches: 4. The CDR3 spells CASSLRTGVNTEAFF. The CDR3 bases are TGCGCCAGCAGCTTAAGGACAGGGGTTAACACTGAAGCTTTCTTT.

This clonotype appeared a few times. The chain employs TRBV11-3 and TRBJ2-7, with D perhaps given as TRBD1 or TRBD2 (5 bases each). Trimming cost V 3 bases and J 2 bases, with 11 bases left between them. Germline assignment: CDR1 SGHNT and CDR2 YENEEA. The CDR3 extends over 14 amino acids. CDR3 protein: CASSFRDGTYEQYF. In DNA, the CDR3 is TGTGCCAGCAGCTTCCGGGACGGCACCTACGAGCAGTACTTC.

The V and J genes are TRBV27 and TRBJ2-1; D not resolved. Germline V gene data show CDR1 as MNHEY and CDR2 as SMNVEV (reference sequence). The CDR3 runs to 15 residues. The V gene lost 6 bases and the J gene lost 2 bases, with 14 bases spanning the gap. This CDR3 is CASSGLLKTYNEQFF. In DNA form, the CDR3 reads TGTGCCAGCAGCGGGCTCCTAAAGACCTACAATGAGCAGTTCTTC.